This T cell receptor beta chain comes out of a study of blood T cell repertoires in COVID-19. Overall study context: Spain, Italy and the United States supplied samples that represented acute and convalescent COVID-19. T cells, B-cell-depleted T cells, or PBMCs supplied cDNA or gDNA.

In the authors' workflow: Nucleated cell number was recorded as an estimate derived from reference gene primer amplification. TCRdb keeps only in-frame clones here, not all; method: immunoSEQ multiplex PCR. V and J calls plus clone size are reproduced from that table; the DNA served to infer D and trimming. The sample lists about 200,000 clones, around 80% occurring once. This CDR3 is built from 14 residues. V lost 0 bases to trimming and J lost 2 bases, with 8 bases between them. CDR1 is SGHRS and CDR2 is YFSETQ in the germline V gene. This clone occurred once. During active infection, Seattle patients enrolled and were then monitored through disease.

The chain carries TRBV5-1 and TRBJ2-5; perhaps TRBD1 as D (5 bases). This clonotype was sampled from a woman aged 80 or over with COVID-19, enrolled during active disease. The sample consisted of peripheral blood. The CDR3 DNA reads TGCGCCAGCAGCTTGGGACAGATACAAGAGACCCAGTACTTC. Protein product: CASSLGQIQETQYF.